The T cell receptor (beta chain) described here comes from a study of T cells in Graves' hyperthyroidism and ophthalmopathy. The wider study: Peripheral blood was taken when the disease was first diagnosed, before any treatment began.

This clonotype was found a few times. Its cognate antigen is unknown. Broader study findings: A model using 13 V-J features told ophthalmopathy apart from stable hyperthyroidism.

Trimming cost V 5 bases and J 5 bases; bases outside gene matches: 13. The length of the CDR3 is 15 residues. From germline, CDR1 is DFQATT and CDR2 SNEGSKA (reference sequence). Participants, patients aged 18 to 65, had newly diagnosed hyperthyroidism with a duration under 2 months. TCR beta CDR3 regions were amplified from RNA. HTBI primers drove first-round RT-PCR of the TCR CDR3. One entry per CDR3 protein, called by TCRdb with MiXCR from the multiplex PCR reads. The sample has 550,000 to 800,000 distinct CDR3 sequences, around 15% seen once. The sequenced material came from blood. The V and J genes are TRBV20-1 and TRBJ1-1; 8 nucleotides match TRBD1. The source is a man aged 50 or older with Graves' hyperthyroidism. The CDR3 loop is CSAPKRSRGQTEAFF. CDR3 DNA: TGCAGTGCTCCGAAAAGGAGCAGGGGGCAGACTGAAGCTTTCTTT.